The 31 T cell receptor beta chains listed next were all sequenced from one sample in a study of regulatory T cells in long-lasting Graves disease. Arm-PCR of CDR3 regions with iRepertoire HTBI primers generated TCR beta libraries. Each CDR3 protein is one row after TCRdb ran MiXCR on the multiplex PCR reads. The sample has 250,000 or so distinct CDR3 sequences; roughly a fifth are singletons. The time point here: newly diagnosed GD, antithyroid drugs for less than 3 months. PBMC RNA was the source of the TCR library. This material consisted of peripheral blood mononuclear cells (PBMCs), taken at new diagnosis, from a patient treated with antithyroid drugs. The receptors were gathered from a female donor with Graves disease.

This clonotype was observed at least ten times. The chain couples TRBV2 to TRBJ2-5; D gene unclear. Trimming took 8 bases from V and 4 from J, leaving 14 bases between them. Germline CDR1 is SNHLY and CDR2 is FYNNEI. This CDR3 region has 13 residues. The CDR3 protein is CASGDVRGETQYF. The CDR3 DNA reads TGTGCCAGCGGGGATGTTCGAGGAGAGACCCAGTACTTC.

This clonotype was picked up many times. The chain links TRBV5-5 to TRBJ1-1; tentative D call: TRBD1 (6 bases). The V end was cut by 4 bases, the J end by 2 bases, with 15 bases between. This CDR3 comprises 15 residues. The germline gives CDR1 SGHKS, CDR2 YYEKEE (reference sequence). For the CDR3, the DNA is TGTGCCAGCAGCCCCCGGGGGCAGGCAAACACTGAAGCTTTCTTT. It specifies CASSPRGQANTEAFF.

This clonotype appeared a few times. The rearrangement links TRBV19 to TRBJ2-1; D might be TRBD1 or TRBD2, each matching 7 bases. The CDR3 runs 13 residues. V was clipped by 4 bases and J by 7 bases, with 11 bases between them. Germline CDR1 and CDR2: LNHDA and SQIVND (reference sequence). The CDR3 is CASSREGANEQFF. The CDR3, as DNA: TGTGCCAGTAGTAGGGAGGGGGCGAATGAGCAGTTCTTC. The full variable domain, rest sourced from reference TRBV19 and TRBJ2-1, is DGGITQSPKYLFRKEGQNVTLSCEQNLNHDAMYWYRQDPGQGLRLIYYSQIVNDFQKGDIAEGYSVSREKKESFPLTVTSAQKNPTAFYLCASSREGANEQFFGPGTRLTVL.

This clonotype was detected many times. J is TRBJ2-1 and V is TRBV20-1, with D unresolved. The V and J ends lost 5 bases and 0 bases respectively, with 8 bases between them. The germline gives CDR1 DFQATT, CDR2 SNEGSKA (reference sequence). This CDR3 comprises 13 residues. CDR3 region: CSAPWSSYNEQFF. The CDR3 DNA reads as TGCAGTGCTCCCTGGAGCTCCTACAATGAGCAGTTCTTC.

This chain uses TRBV7-9 with TRBJ1-6; no firm D call. V lost 2 bases, J lost 3 bases, and 14 bases lay in between. The CDR3 extends over 17 amino acids. Germline lookup yields CDR1 SEHNR and CDR2 FQNEAQ (reference sequence). The CDR3 reads CASSLPPGQNYNSPLHF. DNA for the CDR3: TGTGCCAGCAGCTTACCCCCTGGGCAGAACTATAATTCACCCCTCCACTTT.

This clonotype appeared many times. CDR3 residues: CSISPTSGETQYF. CDR3 sequence (DNA): TGCAGCATCTCCCCGACTAGTGGGGAGACCCAGTACTTC. The chain uses TRBV29-1 and TRBJ2-5, with a possible D match to TRBD2 (6 bases). V lost 8 bases, J lost 5 bases, and 18 bases lay in between. The CDR3 runs 13 residues. Germline loops: CDR1 SQVTM, CDR2 ANQGSEA.

This clonotype occurred many times. The J gene is TRBJ1-2, the V gene TRBV4-3, with unresolved D. The CDR3 is made up of 14 amino acids. Germline V gene lookup returns CDR1 LGHNA and CDR2 YSLEER. V lost 0 bases and J 8 bases, leaving 13 bases between the germline ends. The CDR3 nucleotides are TGCGCCAGCAGCCAAGATCGGAGTGGATTAGGCTACACCTTC. It yields the protein CASSQDRSGLGYTF.

This clonotype was recorded many times. This chain connects TRBV6-2 or TRBV6-3 to TRBJ2-1; D assignment may be TRBD1 or TRBD2 (5 bases each). V lost 8 bases, J lost 0 bases, and 8 bases lay in between. The CDR3 spans 13 residues. Germline CDR1 reads MNHEY; CDR2 reads SVGEGT. CDR3 sequence reads: CASGGSSYNEQFF. Written as DNA, the CDR3 is TGTGCCAGCGGGGGAAGCTCCTACAATGAGCAGTTCTTC.

Ten or more counts support this clonotype. The V call is TRBV28, the J call TRBJ2-1, with D perhaps TRBD2 (5 bases). The ends were cut back, 7 bases at V and 0 bases at J, with 13 bases in the middle. Germline CDR1 and CDR2: MDHEN and SYDVKM. The CDR3 totals 15 residues. CDR3 loop: CASKSGVSSYNEQFF. The CDR3 nucleotides read TGTGCCAGCAAATCCGGGGTAAGCTCCTACAATGAGCAGTTCTTC.

A note on this clonotype: One end of the junction fails to match germline, which may point to a read error. The V gene is TRBV25-1, the J gene TRBJ2-2; 10 nucleotides agree with TRBD2. Germline values: CDR1 MGHDK, CDR2 SYGVNS. This CDR3 has 14 amino acids. CDR3: CAGRAAGGPGELFF. The DNA of the CDR3 is TGTGCCGGCAGGGCAGCGGGAGGGCCCGGGGAGCTGTTTTTT.

This clonotype was counted ten times or more. V is TRBV12-3 or TRBV12-4 and J is TRBJ1-5, with a possible D match to TRBD1 (6 bases). This CDR3 is 15 amino acids long. Between the trimmed V and J ends, which lost 5 bases and 5 bases, there was a span of 16 bases. This CDR3 reads CASSDRTGIHQPQHF. The CDR3 DNA reads as TGTGCCAGCAGTGACCGCACAGGGATACATCAGCCCCAGCATTTT.

The table lists this clonotype with many counts. The V gene is TRBV3-1, the J gene TRBJ2-5, with 11 bases aligning to TRBD2. CDR1 is LGHDT, CDR2 YNNKEL, per germline (reference sequence). V was pared by 2 bases and J by 4 bases, with 3 bases of the junction left unmatched. This CDR3 is 15 amino acids long. In DNA, the CDR3 is TGTGCCAGCAGCCAACTAGCGGGGGGAGGAGAGACCCAGTACTTC. Translation gives CASSQLAGGGETQYF.

The rearrangement links TRBV24-1 to TRBJ2-1, with 7 bases lining up with TRBD2. The CDR3 runs 14 residues. V lost 7 bases, J lost 2 bases, and 4 bases stayed unmatched. CDR1 and CDR2 (germline): KGHDR, SFDVKD. The DNA of the CDR3 is TGTGCCACCAGCAAGCGGGGTACCTACAATGAGCAGTTCTTC. It translates to CATSKRGTYNEQFF.

The V gene is TRBV10-2, the J gene TRBJ1-6; 7 nucleotides match TRBD1. CDR3 length: 13 residues. Germline values: CDR1 WSHSY, CDR2 SAAADI. V shed 7 bases, J shed 9 bases, and the junction held 6 bases outside the gene matches. The CDR3 region has the DNA TGCGCCAGCACCGGACAGGCGGCTTCACCCCTCCACTTT. Its translation: CASTGQAASPLHF.

This clonotype was counted ten times or more. The chain recombines TRBV28 with TRBJ2-7; 13 bases line up with TRBD2. J lost 7 bases, V lost 5 bases, and 11 bases had no gene match. Germline V CDR1 and CDR2: MDHEN, SYDVKM. CDR3 length equals 16 residues. This CDR3 is CASSPTSGRAKFEQYF. CDR3 nucleotides: TGTGCCAGCAGTCCCACTAGCGGGAGGGCCAAGTTTGAGCAGTACTTC.

This clonotype was counted a single time. A much bigger clone sits one base away, suggesting this may be a read error. The J gene is TRBJ2-7, the V gene TRBV30; D ambiguous. CDR3 length: 13 amino acids. Looked up from germline, CDR1 is GTSNPN and CDR2 is SVGIG (reference sequence). The germline V and J ends were trimmed by 8 bases and 7 bases, with 21 bases remaining between them. In nucleotides, the CDR3 is TGTGCCCACAGCGAAACTTCCTTCAATGAGCAGTACTTC. Encoded protein: CAHSETSFNEQYF.

A few counts support this clonotype. V is TRBV20-1 and J is TRBJ2-3, with D possibly called TRBD1 or TRBD2 (5 bases each). The CDR3 length is 13 residues. Trimming stripped 3 bases from V and 7 bases from J, with 14 bases between. Germline lookup yields CDR1 DFQATT and CDR2 SNEGSKA (reference sequence). CDR3 region: CSASRGLGNTQYF. CDR3 nucleotides: TGCAGTGCTAGCCGGGGCCTGGGGAATACGCAGTATTTT.

This clonotype was seen only a few times. The J gene is TRBJ2-3, the V gene TRBV10-3, with TRBD1 matching over 7 bases. CDR1 and CDR2 from the germline V gene are ENHRY and SYGVKD. CDR3 size: 13 residues. Trimming at V came to 10 bases and at J to 3 bases, leaving 7 bases not matched to a gene. CDR3 loop: CATEQGSTDTQYF. CDR3 nucleotide sequence: TGTGCCACGGAACAGGGGTCGACAGATACGCAGTATTTT.

This clonotype was counted many times. The rearrangement joins TRBV4-1 to TRBJ2-2, with 7 bases that match TRBD2. The germline gives CDR1 MGHRA, CDR2 YSYEKL. V was pared by 4 bases and J by 2 bases, with 4 bases of the junction left unmatched. The CDR3 covers 15 residues. CDR3 nucleotide sequence: TGCGCCAGCAGCCCTCCGGGACTAAACACCGGGGAGCTGTTTTTT. This encodes CASSPPGLNTGELFF.

Ten or more counts support this clonotype. The J gene is TRBJ2-1, the V gene TRBV27; TRBD2 matches at 7 bases. This CDR3 is 16 amino acids long. The V gene's germline CDR1 is MNHEY and CDR2 SMNVEV (reference sequence). After removal of 2 bases from V and 9 bases from J, the junction contained 13 bases not matched to a gene. The CDR3 loop is CASSLDAVGRVREQFF. The CDR3 DNA reads as TGTGCCAGCAGTTTAGATGCGGTGGGGAGGGTACGTGAGCAGTTCTTC.

This clonotype was detected many times. As DNA, the CDR3 is TGTGCCAGCAGGCGGACAGGGACGACTAGCGGGAGCTTCTACAATGAGCAGTTCTTC. It is translated as CASRRTGTTSGSFYNEQFF. The V gene is TRBV12-3 or TRBV12-4, the J gene TRBJ2-1; TRBD2 matches at 12 bases. This CDR3 is built from 19 residues. Unmatched junction bases numbered 15, after V lost 6 bases and J lost 3 bases.

This clonotype was seen a handful of times. This chain connects TRBV4-3 to TRBJ1-6; D gene unclear. V gave up 4 bases and J gave up 8 bases, with 18 bases separating them. CDR1 and CDR2 from the germline V gene are LGHNA and YSLEER. This CDR3 is built from 16 residues. The CDR3 sequence is CASSPRPAGIHSPLHF. For the CDR3, the DNA is TGCGCCAGCAGCCCCCGGCCGGCGGGAATCCATTCACCCCTCCACTTT.

As for this clonotype: No conserved phenylalanine or tryptophan ends this CDR3, so it is likely a read error. This chain links TRBV7-2 with TRBJ2-2; D call uncertain. Germline CDR1 is SGHTA and CDR2 is FQGNSA. The V and J ends lost 7 bases and 0 bases respectively, with 18 bases between them. The CDR3 consists of 17 residues. CDR3 amino acids: CASTFKSDGSNTGELFL. CDR3 sequence (DNA): TGTGCCAGCACCTTTAAGAGTGACGGTTCGAACACCGGGGAGCTGTTTTTA.

In this sample, this clonotype turned up many times. J is TRBJ1-2 and V is TRBV2; no clear D gene. The CDR3 has 12 amino acids. The germline V and J ends were trimmed by 7 bases and 4 bases, with 10 bases remaining between them. Germline values: CDR1 SNHLY, CDR2 FYNNEI. Written as DNA, the CDR3 is TGTGCCAGCAATGCGGAGACCTATGGCTACACCTTC. Encoded protein: CASNAETYGYTF.

In its sample, this clonotype was seen many times. This chain uses TRBV7-9 with TRBJ1-2; the D is unclear. CDR1 and CDR2 from the germline V gene are SEHNR and FQNEAQ (reference sequence). The CDR3 contains 12 residues. The germline V and J ends were trimmed by 4 bases and 5 bases, with 8 bases remaining between them. The CDR3: CASSSSRYGYTF. In DNA form, the CDR3 reads TGTGCCAGCAGCTCCTCCCGATATGGCTACACCTTC.

Ten or more counts support this clonotype. This sequence joins TRBV7-2 and TRBJ1-2; D gene uncertain. Trimming left V 5 bases short and J 1 base short, with 11 bases between. Looked up from germline, CDR1 is SGHTA and CDR2 is FQGNSA. CDR3 size: 14 residues. The CDR3 DNA reads TGTGCCAGCAGCGCACAAGCTAATAACTATGGCTACACCTTC. It codes for CASSAQANNYGYTF.

This clonotype was recorded many times. The chain is built from TRBV29-1 and TRBJ2-7; 9 positions agree with TRBD2. CDR1 is SQVTM and CDR2 is ANQGSEA in the germline V gene. The CDR3 extends over 16 amino acids. V lost 3 bases, J lost 3 bases, and 12 bases stayed unmatched. DNA of the CDR3: TGCAGCGTTGAGGCAGAATTTAGCGGGAGTGGCTACGAGCAGTACTTC. Translating gives CSVEAEFSGSGYEQYF.

The genes are TRBV7-9 and TRBJ2-7; 11 bases are shared with TRBD1. The J segment lost 2 bases and the V segment lost 3 bases, leaving 3 bases of the junction unmatched. Germline CDR1 is SEHNR and CDR2 is FQNEAQ (reference sequence). The CDR3 is 15 amino acids. The CDR3 reads CASSLVGQGAYEQYF. The CDR3, as DNA: TGTGCCAGCAGCTTGGTGGGACAGGGGGCCTACGAGCAGTACTTC.

At least ten counts were recorded for this clonotype. The chain joins TRBV19 to TRBJ1-2; D not certain. Trimming pared 0 bases from V and 2 bases from J, leaving 16 bases between. Germline loops: CDR1 LNHDA, CDR2 SQIVND (reference sequence). The CDR3 spans 17 residues. CDR3 bases: TGTGCCAGTAGTATAGATCAGACGGCACTGGGGAACTATGGCTACACCTTC. This sequence encodes CASSIDQTALGNYGYTF.

CDR3 sequence reads: CASSRGQGFQYQETQYF. The CDR3 DNA sequence: TGCGCCAGCAGCCGGGGACAGGGGTTCCAGTACCAAGAGACCCAGTACTTC. The chain uses TRBV5-1 and TRBJ2-5, with 10 bases that match TRBD1. Germline V lookup: CDR1 SGHRS, CDR2 YFSETQ. V shed 4 bases and J 0 bases; nucleotides not matched to a gene: 9. This CDR3 comprises 17 residues.

The sample holds many counts of this clonotype. V gene TRBV2 combines with J gene TRBJ1-5, with D unresolved. CDR1 and CDR2 from the germline V gene are SNHLY and FYNNEI. The CDR3 is 13 residues long. The V and J ends lost 4 bases and 1 base respectively, with 5 bases between them. The CDR3 loop is CASSGGSNQPQHF. The CDR3 coding sequence is TGTGCCAGCAGTGGTGGCAGCAATCAGCCCCAGCATTTT.